Shown below are 21 T cell receptor beta chains from a single sample sequenced in a study of blood T cell repertoires in COVID-19. The assay was immunoSEQ multiplex PCR, and TCRdb's table has in-frame clones only and misses some. The data contain about 300,000 clones, under 90% of them singletons. Sequences were obtained from PBMCs or T cells enriched from blood (not recorded which). All receptors derive from a woman under 30 who had recovered from COVID-19.

The rearrangement links TRBV2 to TRBJ1-1; D uncertain. This CDR3 is 13 amino acids long. V was shortened by 9 bases and J by 1 base, with 12 bases between the two germline ends. The germline gives CDR1 SNHLY, CDR2 FYNNEI. The DNA of the CDR3 is TGTGCCAGTAGGTCACAGCAGAACACTGAAGCTTTCTTT. Protein product: CASRSQQNTEAFF. Looking up the rest from reference TRBV2 and TRBJ1-1 gives the full variable domain: EPEVTQTPSHQVTQMGQEVILRCVPISNHLYFYWYRQILGQKVEFLVSFYNNEISEKSEIFDDQFSVERPDGSNFTLKIRSTKLEDSAMYFCASRSQQNTEAFFGQGTRLTVV.

The rearrangement uses TRBV18 and TRBJ2-3, with D uncertain. This CDR3 has 14 amino acids. The germline CDR1 and CDR2 sequences are KGHSH and LQKENI. Between the trimmed V and J ends, which lost 3 bases and 0 bases, there was a span of 7 bases. CDR3 residues: CASSPDTSTDTQYF. In nucleotides, the CDR3 is TGTGCCAGCTCACCTGACACGAGCACAGATACGCAGTATTTT.

The rearrangement links TRBV6-1 to TRBJ2-5, with D maybe TRBD2 (6 bases). From germline, CDR1 is MNHNS and CDR2 SASEGT. The CDR3 is 17 amino acids. V lost 1 base to trimming and J lost 2 bases, with 17 bases between them. DNA of the CDR3: TGTGCCAGCAGTGAAGAATGGGACTCTAGCGTACAAGAGACCCAGTACTTC. Translated: CASSEEWDSSVQETQYF.

The chain couples TRBV29-1 to TRBJ2-3; perhaps TRBD2 as D (6 bases). The germline V gene has CDR1 SQVTM and CDR2 ANQGSEA. Trimming stripped 6 bases from V and 0 bases from J, with 16 bases between. The CDR3 runs to 15 residues. The DNA of the CDR3 is TGCAGCGTAAGACCCAGCGGGCCTAGCACAGATACGCAGTATTTT. Translation gives CSVRPSGPSTDTQYF.

This rearrangement joins TRBV3-1 (or the pseudogene TRBV3-2) to TRBJ2-7; the match to TRBD1 covers 9 bases. CDR3 length: 14 amino acids. Trimming took 1 base from V and 3 from J; bases not matched to a gene: 1. CDR1 is LGHDT, CDR2 YNNKEL, per germline (reference sequence). CDR3 in DNA: TGTGCCAGCAGCCAAGCGGGACAGGGCTACGAGCAGTACTTC. This translates into CASSQAGQGYEQYF.

CDR3 bases: TGTGCCAGTAGTAAATCCGGGACAGGGTTTAGCAATCAGCCCCAGCATTTT. Protein: CASSKSGTGFSNQPQHF. The J gene is TRBJ1-5, the V gene TRBV19; 9 nucleotides match TRBD1. Germline V gene lookup returns CDR1 LNHDA and CDR2 SQIVND (reference sequence). J gave up 0 bases and V 4 bases, and 7 bases lay outside the gene matches. The CDR3 has 17 amino acids. The full variable domain, completed using reference TRBV19 and TRBJ1-5, is DGGITQSPKYLFRKEGQNVTLSCEQNLNHDAMYWYRQDPGQGLRLIYYSQIVNDFQKGDIAEGYSVSREKKESFPLTVTSAQKNPTAFYLCASSKSGTGFSNQPQHFGDGTRLSIL.

The rearrangement joins TRBV30 to TRBJ1-1; the D is unclear. The length of the CDR3 is 14 residues. Looked up from germline, CDR1 is GTSNPN and CDR2 is SVGIG (reference sequence). V lost 5 bases, J lost 1 base, and 14 bases lay in between. Written as DNA, the CDR3 is TGTGCCTGGGATGATGGTACAGCGAACACTGAAGCTTTCTTT. Translation: CAWDDGTANTEAFF.

The chain joins TRBV3-1 (or the pseudogene TRBV3-2) to TRBJ1-1; 8 bases agree with TRBD1. Germline values: CDR1 LGHDT, CDR2 YNNKEL (reference sequence). J was trimmed by 8 bases and V by 4 bases; bases with no gene match: 9. The CDR3 sequence is 14 residues long. The chain's CDR3 is CASSLQSGGGEAFF. CDR3 nucleotides: TGTGCCAGCAGCCTTCAGTCAGGGGGCGGGGAAGCTTTCTTT.

Only a few counts were recorded for this clone. The V and J genes are TRBV2 and TRBJ1-6; maybe TRBD1 (6 bases). Germline V gene lookup returns CDR1 SNHLY and CDR2 FYNNEI. V was pared by 4 bases and J by 11 bases, with 15 bases between. The CDR3 has 14 amino acids. Written as DNA, the CDR3 is TGTGCCAGCAGTGGGGGAGGGGGTTTGGCACCCCTCCACTTT. It encodes CASSGGGGLAPLHF.

On this clone: The same CDR3 is also encoded by other DNA sequences in this sample. CDR3 nucleotides: TGTGCCAGCAGCCCGAGAGGGGGAATGAACACTGAAGCTTTCTTT. It codes for CASSPRGGMNTEAFF. The chain carries TRBV7-9 and TRBJ1-1, with a weak D call TRBD1 (6 bases). Trimming left V 5 bases short and J 0 bases short, with 13 bases between. The CDR3 runs to 15 residues. Germline V lookup: CDR1 SEHNR, CDR2 FQNEAQ (reference sequence).

The chain has TRBV5-3 and TRBJ2-7; D unclear. TRBV5-3 is assigned to the ORF class and has an uncertain function. Between the trimmed V and J ends, which lost 4 bases and 1 base, there was a span of 33 bases. CDR3 length: 21 amino acids. The CDR3 protein is CARSPVFHHPLVSTTSYEQYF. CDR3 in DNA: TGTGCCAGAAGCCCTGTCTTCCACCACCCCCTAGTCTCCACAACTTCCTACGAGCAGTACTTC.

The chain links TRBV6-5 to TRBJ1-3; D unresolved. This CDR3 contains 13 residues. V lost 7 bases to trimming and J lost 0 bases, with 7 bases between them. Germline V gives CDR1 MNHEY, CDR2 SVGAGI. The CDR3 coding sequence is TGTGCCAGCATGTTTATCTCTGGAAACACCATATATTTT. This gives the protein CASMFISGNTIYF.

The chain combines TRBV5-1 with TRBJ1-1; 8 nucleotides agree with TRBD1. The junction had 5 bases not matched to a gene; V was cut back by 9 bases and J by 1 base. CDR3 size: 13 residues. Per germline, CDR1 SGHRS and CDR2 YFSETQ. For the CDR3, the DNA is TGCGCCACCCAAGGACAGGGGAACACTGAAGCTTTCTTT. Protein product: CATQGQGNTEAFF. The whole variable domain, filled in from reference TRBV5-1 and TRBJ1-1, reads KAGVTQTPRYLIKTRGQQVTLSCSPISGHRSVSWYQQTPGQGLQFLFEYFSETQRNKGNFPGRFSGRQFSNSRSEMNVSTLELGDSALYLCATQGQGNTEAFFGQGTRLTVV.

The V call is TRBV12-2, the J call TRBJ1-3; TRBD1, the D gene given by the table, was not confirmed from the DNA. TRBV12-2 counts as a pseudogene. This CDR3 has 16 residues. CDR3 nucleotide sequence: TGTGCAAGTCGCTTCGGGCAGGGCGGTTCTGGAAACACCATATATTTT. Amino acid sequence: CASRFGQGGSGNTIYF.

The genes are TRBV28 and TRBJ1-2; tentative D call: TRBD1 (6 bases). This CDR3 is 13 amino acids long. The germline V gene encodes CDR1 MDHEN and CDR2 SYDVKM. V lost 5 bases and J lost 4, with 11 bases in between. The CDR3 sequence: CASSLDRFYGYTF. CDR3 DNA sequence: TGTGCCAGCAGTCTTGACAGGTTCTATGGCTACACCTTC.

The chain couples TRBV4-1 to TRBJ2-7; D is undetermined. Germline V gene lookup returns CDR1 MGHRA and CDR2 YSYEKL. CDR3 length: 14 residues. V was shortened by 2 bases and J by 0 bases, with 8 bases between the two germline ends. CDR3 in DNA: TGCGCCAGCAGCCAACCCGGGTTCTCCTACGAGCAGTACTTC. Protein: CASSQPGFSYEQYF.

The rearrangement joins TRBV24-1 to TRBJ1-5; TRBD1 is a possible D gene (6 bases). Trimming took off 1 base at V and 0 bases at J, with 6 bases between the two ends. CDR1 and CDR2 (germline): KGHDR, SFDVKD. The CDR3 length is 15 residues. This CDR3 is CATSDFRGSNQPQHF. DNA of the CDR3: TGTGCCACCAGTGATTTCAGGGGTAGCAATCAGCCCCAGCATTTT.

The rearrangement joins TRBV4-1 to TRBJ1-3; D perhaps matches TRBD1 (6 bases). CDR1 is MGHRA and CDR2 is YSYEKL in the germline V gene. The V gene lost 3 bases and the J gene lost 2 bases, with 14 bases spanning the gap. This CDR3 has 16 amino acids. CDR3 in DNA: TGCGCCAGCAGCCAGGAACCCACAGGGACTGGAAACACCATATATTTT. Amino acids: CASSQEPTGTGNTIYF.

This clone was observed a handful of times. The J gene is TRBJ2-7, the V gene TRBV3-1 (or the pseudogene TRBV3-2), with D possibly matching TRBD1 (5 bases). CDR3 length equals 12 residues. Per germline, CDR1 LGHDT and CDR2 YNNKEL (reference sequence). V lost 1 base to trimming and J lost 4 bases, with 5 bases between them. The CDR3 DNA sequence: TGTGCCAGCAGCCAAGCAGGGTACGAGCAGTACTTC. It is translated as CASSQAGYEQYF.

This chain uses TRBV19 with TRBJ2-3; D gene unclear. V was trimmed by 5 bases and J by 2 bases, leaving 5 bases between them. The germline V gene has CDR1 LNHDA and CDR2 SQIVND (reference sequence). The CDR3 totals 12 residues. CDR3 in DNA: TGTGCCAGTAGTCTCTACACAGATACGCAGTATTTT. It encodes CASSLYTDTQYF.

V and J are TRBV6-1 and TRBJ2-1; no clear D. CDR1 is MNHNS and CDR2 is SASEGT in the germline V gene. This CDR3 is built from 12 residues. V was cut by 2 bases and J by 12 bases, with 11 bases left in between. The CDR3 region has the DNA TGTGCCAGCAGTGAACGGATAGCTTCGCAGTTCTTC. It translates to CASSERIASQFF.